This is a list of T cell receptor beta chains from one sample in a study of regulatory T cells in long-lasting Graves disease. TCRdb recomputed calls from the multiplex PCR reads with MiXCR, one row per CDR3 protein. The table includes fewer than 450,000 distinct CDR3 sequences, approximately 15% detected once. These data were likewise used in another study, on T cells in Graves' hyperthyroidism and ophthalmopathy.

Sequenced here: peripheral blood mononuclear cells (PBMCs), sampled at new diagnosis, from a patient treated with antithyroid drugs. Receptor source: a woman between 40 and 50 years old with Graves disease. CDR3s include the opening cysteine and the closing phenylalanine or tryptophan. The D gene is left open where the match is weak. Clone sizes are given selectively: once, few, many, or a class where the clone is expanded.

J gene | V gene | D gene | clone size | CDR3 length | CDR3 DNA | CDR3 protein
TRBJ2-7 | TRBV13 | - | many | 13 | TGTGCCAGCAGCTTAAATTCTCCCGGCGAGCAGTACTTC | CASSLNSPGEQYF
TRBJ2-1 | TRBV7-9 | - | many | 16 | TGTGCCAGCAGCCGCATGGGGGGCGGGCCAAACAATGAGCAGTTCTTC | CASSRMGGGPNNEQFF
TRBJ1-1 | TRBV5-6 | - | - | 15 | TGTGCCAGCAGCTTGATCGACAGCAAGAACACTGAAGCTTTCTTT | CASSLIDSKNTEAFF
TRBJ2-5 | TRBV2 | - | many | 11 | TGTGCCAGCAATGGCCAAGAGACCCAGTACTTC | CASNGQETQYF
TRBJ2-3 | TRBV6-1 | TRBD2 | - | 16 | TGTGCCAGCAGTCTATTTAGCGGGAGGGCCGAAGATACGCAGTATTTT | CASSLFSGRAEDTQYF
TRBJ2-1 | TRBV2 | - | many | 13 | TGTGCCAGCAGTCCCCCTAACTACAATGAGCAGTTCTTC | CASSPPNYNEQFF
TRBJ2-7 | TRBV25-1 | TRBD2 | many | 22 | TGTGCCAGCAGTGGACAACTTGGACTAGCGGGAGGGTCACAACGAGGTACCTACGAGCAGTACTTC | CASSGQLGLAGGSQRGTYEQYF
TRBJ2-1 | TRBV12-3/TRBV12-4 | TRBD2 | many | 14 | TGTGCCAGCAATCTGGGACTAAACACGGGTGAGCAGTTCTTC | CASNLGLNTGEQFF
TRBJ2-7 | TRBV10-3 | - | few | 13 | TGTGCCAGCAGTCAGACAGCGGACTACGAGCAGTACTTC | CASSQTADYEQYF
TRBJ1-1 | TRBV5-1 | - | - | 15 | TGCGCCAGCAGCTTACCCCCGACAGAAAATACTGAAGCTTTCTTT | CASSLPPTENTEAFF
TRBJ2-2 | TRBV11-1 | TRBD2 | many | 17 | TGTGCCAGCAGCGGACTAGCGGGAGGGCCGAACACCGGGGAGCTGTTTTTT | CASSGLAGGPNTGELFF
TRBJ1-2 | TRBV12-3/TRBV12-4 | TRBD1 | many | 15 | TGTGCCAGCAGCCTACGACAGGGGCCTAACTATGGCTACACCTTC | CASSLRQGPNYGYTF
TRBJ2-3 | TRBV28 | - | few | 14 | TGTGCCAGCAGTTTTGCGGGCACAGGAGATACGCAGTATTTT | CASSFAGTGDTQYF
TRBJ2-1 | TRBV12-3/TRBV12-4 | TRBD2 | many | 16 | TGTGCCAGCAGTGGTAGCTTAGCGGGAGGGACCAATGAGCAGTTCTTC | CASSGSLAGGTNEQFF
TRBJ2-1 | TRBV25-1 | - | - | 13 | TGTGCCAGCAGTGAATTTGGGTCCAATGAGCAGTTCTTC | CASSEFGSNEQFF
TRBJ2-7 | TRBV7-9 | - | many | 14 | TGTGCCAGCAGCTTAATGGAGGGGGCCTACGAGCAGTACTTC | CASSLMEGAYEQYF
TRBJ2-7 | TRBV2 | - | many | 15 | TGTGCCAGCAGTGAAGTGGGGGGGGCAGACTACGAGCAGTACTTC | CASSEVGGADYEQYF
TRBJ1-2 | TRBV4-3 | - | few | 15 | TGCGCCAGCAGCCAAGGCCGGGGAGGGGGTTATGGCTACACCTTC | CASSQGRGGGYGYTF
TRBJ2-3 | TRBV20-1 | TRBD2 | - | 15 | TGCAGTGCTATTGTAGCGGGAGCGAGGACAGATACGCAGTATTTT | CSAIVAGARTDTQYF
TRBJ2-7 | TRBV28 | TRBD2 | many | 14 | TGTGCCAGCAGTCTCAGCCGGGGACTAGGCGAGCAGTACTTC | CASSLSRGLGEQYF
TRBJ1-5 | TRBV19 | - | - | 14 | TGTGCCAGTAGTTTCGGAGCAAGCAATCAGCCCCAGCATTTT | CASSFGASNQPQHF
TRBJ2-5 | TRBV5-4 | TRBD1 | few | 15 | TGTGCCAGCAGCTCCTCAAACAGGGGCGGGGAGACCCAGTACTTC | CASSSSNRGGETQYF
TRBJ2-7 | TRBV19 | - | - | 13 | TGTGCCAGTAGTAAAGGACGGGGCGCCATAGAGTACTTC | CASSKGRGAIEYF
TRBJ2-1 | TRBV6-2/TRBV6-3 | - | many | 12 | TGTGCCAGCAGCCTAGCGTTTGGTGAGCAGTTCTTC | CASSLAFGEQFF
TRBJ1-4 | TRBV28 | - | - | 15 | TGTGCCAGCAGCCCCTCGGCAGGGGAAAATGAAAAACTGTTTTTT | CASSPSAGENEKLFF
TRBJ2-3 | TRBV18 | TRBD1 | many | 15 | TGTGCCAGCTCACCGGACAGGGGGCTGACAGATACGCAGTATTTT | CASSPDRGLTDTQYF
TRBJ2-3 | TRBV20-1 | - | many | 16 | TGCAGTGCTAGTGGGGGGGCAGGGGCCAGGGGAGATACGCAGTATTTT | CSASGGAGARGDTQYF
TRBJ2-1 | TRBV5-1 | TRBD2 | few | 17 | TGCGCCAGCAGCAGAAGGACTAGCGGGAGGGAAGGGTATGAGCAGTTCTTC | CASSRRTSGREGYEQFF
TRBJ2-1 | TRBV11-1 | TRBD2 | many | 18 | TGTGCCAGCAGCTTCTTAGGGACTAGCGGGCCGGCGGGGAATGAGCAGTTCTTC | CASSFLGTSGPAGNEQFF
TRBJ2-1 | TRBV7-8 | TRBD2 | many | 15 | TGTGCCAGCAGCTTTAGCGGGACGGGGGATGATGAGCAGTTCTTC | CASSFSGTGDDEQFF
TRBJ2-3 | TRBV5-1 | - | many | 14 | TGCGCCAGCACCAGAGGCGGGAACAGGGATACGCAGTATTTT | CASTRGGNRDTQYF
TRBJ2-7 | TRBV3-1 | TRBD1 | many | 15 | TGTGCCAGCAGCCGCCCGGGACAGGGGGCCTACGAGCAGTACTTC | CASSRPGQGAYEQYF
TRBJ2-1 | TRBV29-1 | - | - | 13 | TGCAGCGTTGAAATTGGCGGGAACAATGAGCAGTTCTTC | CSVEIGGNNEQFF
TRBJ2-7 | TRBV2 | TRBD1 | many | 14 | TGTGCCAGCAGTTCGCACTACAGGGGCTACGAGCAGTACTTC | CASSSHYRGYEQYF
TRBJ2-2 | TRBV27 | - | - | 13 | TGTGCCAGCAGTTTAAGGAGCGGAGCGGAGCTGTTTTTT | CASSLRSGAELFF
TRBJ2-5 | TRBV25-1 | - | few | 14 | TGTGCCAGCAGTGACCTCAGGGTAGCAGAGACCCAGTACTTC | CASSDLRVAETQYF
TRBJ2-2 | TRBV27 | - | many | 16 | TGTGCCAGCAGTTATAGCGGCCCATTAAACACCGGGGAGCTGTTTTTT | CASSYSGPLNTGELFF
TRBJ2-7 | TRBV30 | - | few | 11 | TGTGCCTGGAGTGGTGAGTACGAGCAGTACTTC | CAWSGEYEQYF
TRBJ2-2 | TRBV2 | - | many | 15 | TGTGCCAGCAGTGACTGGCAGGTTCACACCGGGGAGCTGTTTTTT | CASSDWQVHTGELFF
TRBJ1-1 | TRBV14 | - | many | 17 | TGTGCCAGCAGCCAATACCTGGACAGAAAGATGAACACTGAAGCTTTCTTT | CASSQYLDRKMNTEAFF
TRBJ1-5 | TRBV19 | - | few | 15 | TGTGCCAGTAGGATACAGGGACATAGCAATCAGCCCCAGCATTTT | CASRIQGHSNQPQHF
TRBJ1-5 | TRBV7-9 | - | many | 14 | TGTGCCAGCAGCTTAGGGGGGGATTTTCAGCCCCAGCATTTT | CASSLGGDFQPQHF